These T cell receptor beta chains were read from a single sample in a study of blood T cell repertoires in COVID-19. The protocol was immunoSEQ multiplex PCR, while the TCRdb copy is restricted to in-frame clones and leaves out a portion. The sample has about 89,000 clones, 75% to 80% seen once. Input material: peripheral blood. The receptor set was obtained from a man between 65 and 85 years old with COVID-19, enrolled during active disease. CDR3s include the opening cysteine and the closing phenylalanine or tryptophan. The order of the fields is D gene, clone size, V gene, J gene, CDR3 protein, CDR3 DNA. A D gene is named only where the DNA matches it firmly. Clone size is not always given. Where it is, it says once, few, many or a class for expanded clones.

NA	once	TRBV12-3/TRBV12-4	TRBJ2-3	CASRPGVTDTQYF	TGTGCCAGCAGGCCGGGAGTCACAGATACGCAGTATTTT
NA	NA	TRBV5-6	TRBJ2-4	CASTIKNRNIQYF	TGTGCCAGCACCATAAAGAACAGGAACATTCAGTACTTC
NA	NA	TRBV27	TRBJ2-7	CASKTEFHEQYF	TGTGCCAGCAAGACGGAGTTCCACGAGCAGTACTTC
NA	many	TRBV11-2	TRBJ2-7	CASSLDRRELREQYF	TGTGCCAGCAGCTTAGATCGGCGGGAACTACGGGAGCAGTACTTC
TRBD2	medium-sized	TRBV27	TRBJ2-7	CASSLSPRGGYEQYF	TGTGCCAGCAGTTTATCTCCCCGGGGGGGCTACGAGCAGTACTTC
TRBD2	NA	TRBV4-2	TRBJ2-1	CASSQEQVAGYNEQFF	TGTGCCAGCAGCCAGGAACAGGTAGCGGGGTACAATGAGCAGTTCTTC
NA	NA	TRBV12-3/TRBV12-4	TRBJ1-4	CASRSQGEKLFF	TGTGCCAGCAGGTCCCAGGGTGAAAAACTGTTTTTT
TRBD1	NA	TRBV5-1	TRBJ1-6	CASSPQGVYSPLHF	TGCGCCAGCAGCCCACAGGGGGTCTACTCACCCCTCCACTTT
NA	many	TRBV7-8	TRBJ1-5	CASSLEEDGGPHRPQHF	TGTGCCAGCAGCTTAGAAGAGGACGGGGGGCCCCATAGGCCCCAGCATTTT
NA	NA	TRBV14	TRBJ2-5	CASSQVRETQYF	TGTGCCAGCAGCCAAGTCCGGGAGACCCAGTACTTC
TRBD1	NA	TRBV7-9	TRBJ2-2	CASSSVTGGTGELFF	TGTGCCAGCAGCTCGGTAACAGGGGGCACCGGGGAGCTGTTTTTT
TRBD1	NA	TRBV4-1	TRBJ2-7	CASSLSGTEYYEQYF	TGCGCCAGCAGCTTATCCGGGACAGAATATTACGAGCAGTACTTC
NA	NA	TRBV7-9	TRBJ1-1	CASSLDGQLNTEAFF	TGTGCCAGCAGCTTAGATGGACAGTTGAACACTGAAGCTTTCTTT
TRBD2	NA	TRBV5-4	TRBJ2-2	CASSLALLAGNGELFF	TGTGCCAGCAGCTTGGCATTACTAGCGGGAAACGGGGAGCTGTTTTTT
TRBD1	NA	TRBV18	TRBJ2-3	CASSPMGQGSTDTQYF	TGTGCCAGCTCACCGATGGGACAGGGAAGCACAGATACGCAGTATTTT
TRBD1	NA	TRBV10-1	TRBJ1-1	CASSRSVDRGIAEAFF	TGCGCCAGCAGTCGTTCCGTCGACAGGGGAATAGCTGAAGCTTTCTTT
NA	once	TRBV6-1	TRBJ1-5	CASSEGTGSSDEPQHF	TGTGCCAGCAGTGAGGGAACAGGGTCCTCCGACGAGCCCCAGCATTTT
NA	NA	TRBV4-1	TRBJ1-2	CASSPRASPNYGYTF	TGCGCCAGCAGCCCGCGGGCCTCACCTAACTATGGCTACACCTTC
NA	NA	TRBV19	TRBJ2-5	CASSIARQETQYF	TGTGCCAGTAGTATAGCCAGGCAAGAGACCCAGTACTTC
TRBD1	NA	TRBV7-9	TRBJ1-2	CASSGTGLGNGYTF	TGTGCCAGCAGCGGGACAGGGTTGGGTAATGGCTACACCTTC
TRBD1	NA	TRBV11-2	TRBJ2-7	CASSADRAYEQYF	TGTGCCAGCAGCGCCGACAGGGCCTACGAGCAGTACTTC
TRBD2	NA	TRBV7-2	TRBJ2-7	CASTLLAGGTYEQYF	TGTGCCAGCACCCTACTAGCGGGGGGAACCTACGAGCAGTACTTC
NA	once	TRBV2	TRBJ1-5	CASTLLSLYNQPQHF	TGTGCCAGCACCCTATTAAGCCTATATAATCAGCCCCAGCATTTT
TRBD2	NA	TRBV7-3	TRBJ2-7	CASSASGAGGGGYEQYF	TGTGCCAGCAGCGCCTCCGGGGCGGGGGGCGGAGGGTACGAGCAGTACTTC
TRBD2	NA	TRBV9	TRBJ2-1	CASSPVRLAGANEQFF	TGTGCCAGCAGCCCCGTTAGGCTAGCGGGAGCCAATGAGCAGTTCTTC
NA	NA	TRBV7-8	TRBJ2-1	CASSARIAVNYNEQFF	TGTGCCAGCAGCGCCAGGATAGCGGTTAATTACAATGAGCAGTTCTTC
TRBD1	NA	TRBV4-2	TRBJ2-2	CASSQGGQGRPELFF	TGTGCCAGCAGCCAAGGAGGACAGGGACGCCCGGAGCTGTTTTTT
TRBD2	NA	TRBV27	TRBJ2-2	CASSLFGTSGATNTGELFF	TGTGCCAGCAGTTTATTCGGGACTAGCGGGGCGACGAACACCGGGGAGCTGTTTTTT
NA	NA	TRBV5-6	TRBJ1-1	CASSLEVGQRHTEAFF	TGTGCCAGCAGCTTGGAGGTAGGACAGAGGCACACTGAAGCTTTCTTT
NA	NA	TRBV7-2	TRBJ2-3	CASSLRQGVTDTQYF	TGTGCCAGCAGCTTAAGGCAGGGTGTGACAGATACGCAGTATTTT
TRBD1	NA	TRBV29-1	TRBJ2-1	CSGDRGHNEQFF	TGCAGCGGGGACAGGGGGCACAATGAGCAGTTCTTC
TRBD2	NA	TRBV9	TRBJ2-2	CASSVGLAGNTGELFF	TGTGCCAGCAGCGTAGGACTAGCGGGGAACACCGGGGAGCTGTTTTTT
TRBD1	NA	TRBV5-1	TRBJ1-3	CASSSGQPILSAIYF	TGCGCCAGCAGCTCGGGACAGCCTATTCTATCCGCCATATATTTT
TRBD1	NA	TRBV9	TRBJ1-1	CASSVGGTGGKTEAFF	TGTGCCAGCAGCGTAGGCGGGACAGGGGGCAAAACTGAAGCTTTCTTT
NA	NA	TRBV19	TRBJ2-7	CASSNNPGLGSYEQYF	TGTGCCAGTAGTAATAACCCGGGACTGGGGTCCTACGAGCAGTACTTC
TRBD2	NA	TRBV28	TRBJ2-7	CASSTSGMGYEQYF	TGTGCCAGCAGTACTAGCGGGATGGGCTACGAGCAGTACTTC
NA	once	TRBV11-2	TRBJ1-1	CASSLSYTEAFF	TGTGCCAGCAGCCTCTCCTACACTGAAGCTTTCTTT
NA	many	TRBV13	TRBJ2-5	CASSLRVAFQETQYF	TGTGCCAGCAGCTTACGAGTAGCATTTCAAGAGACCCAGTACTTC
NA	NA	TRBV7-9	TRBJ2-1	CASSLGQGSGEQFF	TGTGCCAGCAGCTTAGGGCAGGGGAGCGGTGAGCAGTTCTTC
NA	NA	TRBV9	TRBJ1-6	CASSPESSYNSPLHF	TGTGCCAGCAGCCCCGAGAGCTCCTATAATTCACCCCTCCACTTT
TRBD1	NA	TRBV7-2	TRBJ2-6	CASSLAAGGSSGANVLTF	TGTGCCAGCAGCTTAGCGGCAGGGGGCAGTTCTGGGGCCAACGTCCTGACTTTC
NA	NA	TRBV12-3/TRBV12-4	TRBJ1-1	CATGPGRDTEAFF	TGTGCCACTGGCCCTGGGCGGGACACTGAAGCTTTCTTT
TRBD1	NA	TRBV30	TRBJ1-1	CAWRPGTGGGWNTEAFF	TGTGCCTGGAGACCCGGGACAGGGGGCGGCTGGAACACTGAAGCTTTCTTT
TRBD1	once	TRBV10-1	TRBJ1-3	CASRIHRGPGGNTIYF	TGCGCCAGCAGAATCCACAGGGGGCCGGGCGGAAACACCATATATTTT
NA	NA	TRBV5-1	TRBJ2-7	CASTPTGNSYEQYF	TGCGCCAGCACCCCGACAGGAAACTCCTACGAGCAGTACTTC
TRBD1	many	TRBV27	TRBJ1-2	CASSPSTGGGIYGYTF	TGTGCCAGCAGTCCCTCGACAGGGGGCGGCATCTATGGCTACACCTTC
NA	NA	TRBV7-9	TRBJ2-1	CASSLIYEQFF	TGTGCCAGCAGCTTAATCTATGAGCAGTTCTTC
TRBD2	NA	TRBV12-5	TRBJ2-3	CASGLSPLAGGLPDTQYF	TGTGCTAGTGGTTTGTCCCCACTAGCGGGGGGCCTCCCAGATACGCAGTATTTT
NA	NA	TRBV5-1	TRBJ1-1	CASSLGQVNSEAFF	TGCGCCAGCAGCTTGGGACAGGTTAATTCGGAAGCTTTCTTT
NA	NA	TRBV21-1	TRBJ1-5	CANLDRNNQPQHF	TGTGCCAACCTAGACAGGAACAATCAGCCCCAGCATTTT